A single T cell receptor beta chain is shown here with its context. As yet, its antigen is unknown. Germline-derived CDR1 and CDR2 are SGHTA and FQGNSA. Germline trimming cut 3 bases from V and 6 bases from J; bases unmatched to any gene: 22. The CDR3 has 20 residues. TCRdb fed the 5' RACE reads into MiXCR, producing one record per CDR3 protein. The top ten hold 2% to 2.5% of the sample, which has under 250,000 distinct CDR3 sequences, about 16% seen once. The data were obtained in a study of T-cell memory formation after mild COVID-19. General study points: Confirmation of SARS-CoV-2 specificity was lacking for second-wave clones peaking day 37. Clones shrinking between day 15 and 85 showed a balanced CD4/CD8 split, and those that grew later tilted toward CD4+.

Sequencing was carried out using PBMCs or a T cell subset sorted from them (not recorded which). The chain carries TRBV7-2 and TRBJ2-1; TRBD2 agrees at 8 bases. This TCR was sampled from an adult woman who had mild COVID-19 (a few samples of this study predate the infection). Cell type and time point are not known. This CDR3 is CASSLGGREALGRIGNEQFF. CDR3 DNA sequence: TGTGCCAGCAGCTTGGGTGGGCGGGAGGCCCTCGGGCGGATTGGCAATGAGCAGTTCTTC.